The rows below give T cell receptor beta chains drawn from one sample of a study of blood T cells in healthy people across ages. Each CDR3 protein is one row after TCRdb ran MiXCR on the 5' RACE reads. The table has 1 million or so distinct CDR3 sequences, around 25% seen once; the top ten hold approximately 0.71%. These same records also appear under a second study, on T cells of mothers and their children.

Sequenced input: blood. The receptors come from a girl aged 2 to 10 in good health. Each CDR3 is given with its conserved first and last residue. The order of the fields is V gene, clone size, J gene, D gene, CDR3 DNA, CDR3 protein. The D gene is left open where the match is weak. Size values are once, few and many counts, or a class for expanded clones, and some rows have none.

TRBV20-1	NA	TRBJ2-1	NA	TGCAGTGCTAGAGCACGGACTGGAACCAACAATGAGCAGTTCTTC	CSARARTGTNNEQFF
TRBV19	once	TRBJ2-4	NA	TGTGCCAGTAGTATCCGGACAGCCAACATTCAGTACTTC	CASSIRTANIQYF
TRBV2	few	TRBJ1-1	NA	TGTGCCAGCAGTGTTGAGAGCACTGAAGCTTTCTTT	CASSVESTEAFF
TRBV7-2	few	TRBJ2-1	NA	TGTGCCAGCAGCTTGCGGACGAGCTCCTACAATGAGCAGTTCTTC	CASSLRTSSYNEQFF
TRBV19	NA	TRBJ2-3	NA	TGTGCCAGTAGTATGTATTCAGATACGCAGTATTTT	CASSMYSDTQYF
TRBV7-2	few	TRBJ2-4	TRBD1	TGTGCCAGCAGCCCCGCCGGGACAGTCTTAGCCAGAAACATTCAGTACTTC	CASSPAGTVLARNIQYF
TRBV29-1	NA	TRBJ2-5	NA	TGCAGCGTTGACCTCCCGGGGACGGAGACCCAGTACTTC	CSVDLPGTETQYF
TRBV7-2	NA	TRBJ2-1	NA	TGTGCCAGCAGCTTAGCAGCAGGGGAGCGTGGGAGTGAGCAGTTCTTC	CASSLAAGERGSEQFF
TRBV3-1	NA	TRBJ1-2	NA	TGTGCCAGCAGCCAAGATTGGGGAGGGGGGGGTCGTGATGGCTACACCTTC	CASSQDWGGGGRDGYTF
TRBV28	NA	TRBJ1-4	NA	TGTGCCAGCAGTTTAATCGAGGATGAAAAACTGTTTTTT	CASSLIEDEKLFF